The clone carrying this TCR beta chain appeared many times. What it binds is not known. The data originate from a study of type 1 regulatory T cells. Study-level points and caveats: Compared with non-Tr1 cells, Tr1 cells showed a narrower TCR repertoire.

MiXCR, run by TCRdb on the reads, gives a single entry per CDR3 protein. The sample includes tens of thousands of distinct CDR3 sequences, less than 25% of them seen just once. The V segment lost 2 bases and the J segment 5 bases; nucleotides outside the gene matches: 9. The CDR3 has 15 residues. Per germline, CDR1 SGHTA and CDR2 FQGNSA. This sequence joins TRBV7-2 and TRBJ2-7; 7 positions match TRBD1. Sequenced input: cultured type 1 regulatory T (Tr1) cells, either the whole culture or a sorted fraction (not recorded which). This sequence originates from a human donor in good health. The CDR3 bases are TGTGCCAGCAGCTTAATGACAGGGCTATTCAACGAGCAGTACTTC. Protein: CASSLMTGLFNEQYF.